This T cell receptor (beta chain) was documented in a study of shared clonotypes between healthy human individuals. A word on this clone: Its antigen remains unidentified.

Deep level was the assay's run setting. Here immunoSEQ multiplex PCR was the method, and the copy in TCRdb shows in-frame clones only, minus some. This sample yields millions of clones, of which 90% to 95% are seen a single time; under 2% belongs to the top ten. This CDR3 region has 16 residues. The germline V gene encodes CDR1 SEHNR and CDR2 FQNEAQ (reference sequence). The V end was cut by 4 bases, the J end by 5 bases, with 21 bases between. Naive CD8 cells were CD45RO-negative, positively selected for CCR7, excluding terminally differentiated effector memory CD45RA+ cells. General study findings and limits: Naive subsets typically showed greater estimated richness than memory subsets.

The TCR was taken from a man in his late teens or twenties in good health. Some clones in this sample may be carry-over from other donors' samples. This sequence joins TRBV7-9 and TRBJ2-7, with no clear D. Sample: naive CD8+ T cells from PBMCs. CDR3 in DNA: TGTGCCAGCAGCTCCGGGCCAGACCCATTAACCCACGAGCAGTACTTC. Amino acids: CASSSGPDPLTHEQYF.